This TCR beta chain was documented in a study of yellow fever vaccine responses in identical twins. Study-level points and caveats: Twins' vaccine T cell response reportedly gave the appearance of partial convergence and partial personalization.

TCRdb called the RT-PCR reads again in MiXCR, with one record for every CDR3 protein. The data hold 15,000 to 20,000 distinct CDR3 sequences, with 82% observed a single time. Points on this clonotype: The antigen remains unidentified.

Unmatched junction bases numbered 9, after V lost 6 bases and J lost 5 bases. Germline V CDR1 and CDR2: DFQATT, SNEGSKA (reference sequence). This CDR3 is built from 13 residues. The chain uses TRBV20-1 and TRBJ2-5, with 7 bases that match TRBD1. Sequences were derived from T cells from blood (PBMCs), unsorted or a sorted subset (not recorded which), sampled before or after yellow fever vaccination (not recorded which). This receptor was taken from a woman aged 18-29 years who received the yellow fever vaccine. The CDR3, as DNA: TGCAGTGCCCAGGGACAGTCCGGGGAGACCCAGTACTTC. Translating it yields CSAQGQSGETQYF.